The next 5 T cell receptor beta chains were all read from a single sample in a study of tumor-infiltrating lymphocytes in oesophageal squamous cell carcinoma. One entry per CDR3 protein, called by TCRdb with MiXCR from the PCR reads. The sample lists about 10,000 distinct CDR3 sequences, 55% occurring once. Sequenced input: esophageal tumor tissue. These receptors originate from a male donor with esophageal squamous cell carcinoma.

The chain carries TRBV7-2 and TRBJ2-3; D assignment may be TRBD1 or TRBD2 (5 bases each). The J call may be incorrect, as the DNA end agrees better with TRBJ2-5. Germline loops: CDR1 SGHTA, CDR2 FQGNSA. The CDR3 is 15 residues long. The CDR3 here is CASSPDPGHQETQYF. The CDR3 DNA is TGTGCCAGCAGCCCCGATCCGGGACACCAAGAGACCCAGTACTTC.

CDR3 protein: CASSGPYGYTF. The CDR3 DNA reads as TGTGCCAGCAGTGGACCCTATGGCTACACCTTC. The chain couples TRBV28 to TRBJ1-2; D remains unclear. The CDR3 length is 11 residues. Germline V lookup: CDR1 MDHEN, CDR2 SYDVKM. V was pared by 5 bases and J by 4 bases, with 5 bases between.

V usage is TRBV7-6 and J usage is TRBJ2-5, with D perhaps TRBD2 (5 bases). CDR3 length: 13 residues. Deletions cut 3 bases from V and 11 bases from J, with 16 bases between. Germline V gene lookup returns CDR1 SGHVS and CDR2 FNYEAQ. CDR3 region: CASSFGGTDTQYF. The CDR3, as DNA: TGTGCCAGCAGCTTCGGAGGCACAGATACGCAGTACTTC.

This clonotype has just a few counts. J is TRBJ2-1 and V is TRBV7-6; D remains ambiguous. Per germline, CDR1 SGHVS and CDR2 FNYEAQ. Trimming removed 6 bases from V and 4 bases from J, with 16 bases in between. The CDR3 is made up of 15 amino acids. For the CDR3, the DNA is TGTGCCAGCAGGAGTGCTCGGCTAGGATACAATGAGCAGTTCTTC. The encoded protein is CASRSARLGYNEQFF.

V and J are TRBV11-3 and TRBJ2-3, with TRBD1 as a possible D gene (6 bases). The end of the DNA aligns better with TRBJ1-1, so the J call may be wrong. This CDR3 is 14 amino acids long. Looked up from germline, CDR1 is SGHNT and CDR2 is YENEEA. CDR3 loop: CASAIGGENTEAFF. The CDR3 bases are TGTGCCAGCGCTATAGGGGGGGAGAACACTGAAGCTTTCTTT.